Included here is one T cell receptor (beta chain) sequence, with context. Antigen unknown. Time point reported: newly diagnosed GD, antithyroid drugs for less than 3 months. There was RNA extracted from PBMCs, and the TCR library was made from it. These data originate in a study of regulatory T cells in long-lasting Graves disease. Findings of the study overall: Less diverse TCR repertoires were seen in persistent Graves' patients than in newly diagnosed ones. Thyroid tissue went unexamined; only peripheral blood was analyzed.

CDR1 and CDR2 from the germline V gene are MGHRA and YSYEKL. The CDR3 spans 17 residues. Trimming at V came to 0 bases and at J to 4 bases, leaving 9 bases not matched to a gene. For TCR beta, libraries came from iRepertoire HTBI primers and Arm-PCR of CDR3 regions. Each CDR3 protein gets one entry after TCRdb re-called the multiplex PCR reads with MiXCR. The sample has around 450,000 distinct CDR3 sequences, 14% to 15% seen once. The data were also submitted as part of a second study, on T cells in Graves' hyperthyroidism and ophthalmopathy. Turning to that study: Uncontrolled infections, other autoimmune diseases, pregnancy or lactation led to exclusion of patients. During a first-round RT-PCR of the TCR CDR3, the HTBI primer set was used.

The chain couples TRBV4-1 to TRBJ2-7; 10 bases are a match to TRBD2. This TCR was recovered from a woman aged 25 to 39 with Graves disease. Sequenced here: peripheral blood mononuclear cells (PBMCs), sampled at new diagnosis, from a patient treated with antithyroid drugs. The CDR3 DNA reads TGCGCCAGCAGCCAAGAAGGAGAACTAGCGGGACAGTACGAGCAGTACTTC. Translating gives CASSQEGELAGQYEQYF.